This paragraph covers one T cell receptor (beta chain) sequence. This clonotype was seen a few times. It has no known antigen specificity. Nothing much larger sits one base from this clone, and base qualities are not available. TCRdb lists the instrument as Illumina HiSeq 1500. TCRdb reworked the public reads: Q25 trimming with fastp, MiXCR clone assembly, productive beta chains retained. Each record represents a unique CDR3 protein, reported with the most common genes and DNA among its rows. For this sample there are 200,000 to 250,000 distinct CDR3 sequences; about 23% appear just once. The top ten constitute about 20% of the sample. This entry belongs to a study of T cell repertoires in cytomegalovirus infection (dated by TCRdb to between 2018 and 2020). Regarding the study in general: Donor HLA type was relevant to the analysis, as public TCR beta signatures indicated carriage of CMV infection together with the matching HLA type.

The V end loses 4 bases and the J end loses 8 bases, and a stretch of 25 bases separates them. The germline V gene gives CDR1 as SGHDT and CDR2 as YYEEEE. The CDR3 contains 17 residues, cysteine and phenylalanine counted. The kept DNA is CDR3 alone, 51 bases in frame from the first base. The paper's findings and limits, for the study overall: Carriers of CMV infection plus the relevant HLA type were discriminated by the cumulative frequency of public TCR beta family members in the study cohort and in an independent approximately 400-donor cohort. The ex vivo response was dominated by HLA-C-restricted CMV-specific TCR beta clonotypes, which also provided the single most frequent clonotype in two of eight donors.

Material: CD8+ T cells from PBMCs. This TCR was sampled from a human donor in good health (CMV status not recorded). Some clones in this sample may be carry-over from other donors' samples. The chain is made from TRBV5-6 and TRBJ2-1; TRBD2 might be the D gene, on 6 matching bases. The nucleotides are TGTGCCAGCAGCACAGCCGGACTATTGCTAGTAGCTGATGAGCAGTTCTTC. The resulting protein is CASSTAGLLLVADEQFF.